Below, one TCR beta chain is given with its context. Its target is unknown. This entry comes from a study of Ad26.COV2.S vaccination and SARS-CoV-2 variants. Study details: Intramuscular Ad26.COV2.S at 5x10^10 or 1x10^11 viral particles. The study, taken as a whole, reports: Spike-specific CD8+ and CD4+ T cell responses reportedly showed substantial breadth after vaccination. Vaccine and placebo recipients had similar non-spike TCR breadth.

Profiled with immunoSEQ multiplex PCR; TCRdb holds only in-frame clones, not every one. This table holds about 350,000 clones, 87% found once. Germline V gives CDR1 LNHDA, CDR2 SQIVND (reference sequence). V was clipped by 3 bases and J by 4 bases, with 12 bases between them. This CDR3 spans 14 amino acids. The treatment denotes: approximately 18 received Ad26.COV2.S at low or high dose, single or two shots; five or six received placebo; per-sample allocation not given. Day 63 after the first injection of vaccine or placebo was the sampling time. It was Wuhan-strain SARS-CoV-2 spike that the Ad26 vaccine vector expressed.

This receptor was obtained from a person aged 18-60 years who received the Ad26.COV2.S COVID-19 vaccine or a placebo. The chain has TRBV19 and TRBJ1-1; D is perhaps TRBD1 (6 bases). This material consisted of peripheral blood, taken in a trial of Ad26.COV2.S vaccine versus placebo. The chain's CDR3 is CASSMGGRSTEAFF. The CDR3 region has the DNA TGTGCCAGTAGTATGGGGGGCAGGTCCACTGAAGCTTTCTTT.